This TCR beta chain was recovered during a study of OX40 agonist ivuxolimab in advanced cancers. Study information: Partial responses were achieved by three patients: one hepatocellular carcinoma, two cutaneous melanoma.

As for this clone: The antigen remains unidentified.

Germline lookup yields CDR1 MNHEY and CDR2 SVGAGI. The germline V and J ends were trimmed by 5 bases and 5 bases, with 15 bases remaining between them. The CDR3 loop spans 14 amino acids. It was autoimmune disease history or systemic immunosuppression that excluded patients. Overall study findings and caveats: CD8+ T cells showed, on average, more clonal expansion than CD4+ cells.

Sequenced by immunoSEQ multiplex PCR; TCRdb stores in-frame clones only, minus some. Among approximately 37,000 clones, over 60% were seen once, and the ten largest hold roughly a fifth. This receptor was identified in an adult with an advanced solid tumor such as melanoma, head and neck, liver or kidney cancer. This rearrangement joins TRBV6-5 to TRBJ1-2; D not certain. The source material was CD4+ or CD8+ T cells sorted from blood, sampled in a trial of the OX40 agonist ivuxolimab. Here the CDR3 reads CASSNAGLTYGYTF. As DNA, the CDR3 is TGTGCCAGCAGTAACGCCGGGCTAACATATGGCTACACCTTC.